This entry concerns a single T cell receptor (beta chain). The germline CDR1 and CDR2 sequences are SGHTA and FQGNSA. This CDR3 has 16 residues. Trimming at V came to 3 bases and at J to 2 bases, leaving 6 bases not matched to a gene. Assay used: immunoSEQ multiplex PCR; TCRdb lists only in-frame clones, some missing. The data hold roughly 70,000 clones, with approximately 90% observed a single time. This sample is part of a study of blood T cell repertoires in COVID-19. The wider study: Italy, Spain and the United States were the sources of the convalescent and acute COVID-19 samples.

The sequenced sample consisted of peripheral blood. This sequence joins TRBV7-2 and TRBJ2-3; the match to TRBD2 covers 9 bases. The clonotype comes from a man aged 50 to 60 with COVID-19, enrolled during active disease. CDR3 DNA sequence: TGTGCCAGCAGCTTTTTTGCGGGAGGGAACACAGATACGCAGTATTTT. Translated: CASSFFAGGNTDTQYF. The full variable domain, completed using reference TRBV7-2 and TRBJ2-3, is GAGVSQSPSNKVTEKGKDVELRCDPISGHTALYWYRQSLGQGLEFLIYFQGNSAPDKSGLPSDRFSAERTGGSVSTLTIQRTQQEDSAVYLCASSFFAGGNTDTQYFGPGTRLTVL.